The 4 T cell receptor beta chains reported below all come from one sample, sequenced in a study of blood T cell repertoires in COVID-19. Method: immunoSEQ multiplex PCR; TCRdb's copy keeps in-frame clones and lacks some. The sample holds a few hundred thousand clones; under 90% are singletons and the top ten take approximately 0.94%. The sample was peripheral blood. All receptors come from a woman aged 40 to 50 who had recovered from COVID-19.

Only one count was recorded for this clone. V usage is TRBV2 and J usage is TRBJ1-3; D is ambiguous. The CDR3 length is 13 residues. The germline CDR1 and CDR2 sequences are SNHLY and FYNNEI. Trimming took 2 bases from V and 1 from J, leaving 3 bases between them. The CDR3 region is CASSEQSGNTIYF. CDR3 nucleotide sequence: TGTGCCAGCAGTGAACAATCTGGAAACACCATATATTTT.

CDR3 nucleotide sequence: TGTGCCTGGAGTGCCGGGACAGGGGGATACGAGACCCAGTACTTC. Translated: CAWSAGTGGYETQYF. The rearrangement joins TRBV30 to TRBJ2-5; TRBD1 agrees at 11 bases. The germline CDR1 and CDR2 sequences are GTSNPN and SVGIG (reference sequence). V lost 1 base to trimming and J lost 5 bases; unmatched junction nucleotides: 6. The CDR3 has 15 amino acids.

This chain connects TRBV20-1 to TRBJ2-5, with D perhaps matching TRBD2 (5 bases). The germline V gene has CDR1 DFQATT and CDR2 SNEGSKA (reference sequence). The V gene lost 3 bases and the J gene lost 0 bases, with 11 bases spanning the gap. The length of the CDR3 is 14 residues. Written as DNA, the CDR3 is TGCAGTGCTAGTGCGGGTTGGTACCAAGAGACCCAGTACTTC. Amino acid sequence: CSASAGWYQETQYF.

The V and J genes are TRBV5-1 and TRBJ1-6, with 7 bases aligning to TRBD1. After removal of 5 bases from V and 4 bases from J, the junction contained 6 bases not matched to a gene. The CDR3 extends over 15 amino acids. CDR1 and CDR2 (germline): SGHRS, YFSETQ. The CDR3 loop is CASRYQGQYNSPLHF. The CDR3 DNA reads TGCGCCAGCAGATACCAGGGACAGTATAATTCACCCCTCCACTTT. The full variable domain, with the rest looked up from reference TRBV5-1 and TRBJ1-6, is KAGVTQTPRYLIKTRGQQVTLSCSPISGHRSVSWYQQTPGQGLQFLFEYFSETQRNKGNFPGRFSGRQFSNSRSEMNVSTLELGDSALYLCASRYQGQYNSPLHFGNGTRLTVT.